A few counts support the clone carrying this T cell receptor (beta chain). Its antigen remains unknown. Researchers amplified the TCR beta CDR3 regions from RNA transcripts. RT-PCR in the first round (using the HTBI primer set) targeted the TCR CDR3. MiXCR, applied by TCRdb to the multiplex PCR reads, yields one record per CDR3 protein. The sample shows roughly 500,000 distinct CDR3 sequences, 35% to 50% of them seen only once. This entry comes from a study of T cells in Graves' hyperthyroidism and ophthalmopathy. Overall study findings and caveats: Most expanded thyroid clonotypes above 0.001 also appeared in blood.

Thyroid ultrasound and orbital computed tomography, with clinical symptoms and serum thyroxine and TRAb, informed diagnoses. This CDR3 has 15 amino acids. The V segment lost 0 bases and the J segment 3 bases; nucleotides outside the gene matches: 4. The germline V gene encodes CDR1 SGHTA and CDR2 FQGNSA. The origin of this receptor is an adult woman with Graves' disease, either hyperthyroidism or ophthalmopathy (not recorded which). Sequencing was performed on peripheral blood or thyroid tissue (not recorded which). The V gene is TRBV7-2, the J gene TRBJ1-2, with TRBD1 identical over 7 bases. The chain's CDR3 is CASSLATGLDYGYTF. The CDR3 DNA reads as TGTGCCAGCAGCTTAGCGACAGGGTTGGACTATGGCTACACCTTC. The full variable domain, with the rest looked up from reference TRBV7-2 and TRBJ1-2, is GAGVSQSPSNKVTEKGKDVELRCDPISGHTALYWYRQSLGQGLEFLIYFQGNSAPDKSGLPSDRFSAERTGGSVSTLTIQRTQQEDSAVYLCASSLATGLDYGYTFGSGTRLTVV.